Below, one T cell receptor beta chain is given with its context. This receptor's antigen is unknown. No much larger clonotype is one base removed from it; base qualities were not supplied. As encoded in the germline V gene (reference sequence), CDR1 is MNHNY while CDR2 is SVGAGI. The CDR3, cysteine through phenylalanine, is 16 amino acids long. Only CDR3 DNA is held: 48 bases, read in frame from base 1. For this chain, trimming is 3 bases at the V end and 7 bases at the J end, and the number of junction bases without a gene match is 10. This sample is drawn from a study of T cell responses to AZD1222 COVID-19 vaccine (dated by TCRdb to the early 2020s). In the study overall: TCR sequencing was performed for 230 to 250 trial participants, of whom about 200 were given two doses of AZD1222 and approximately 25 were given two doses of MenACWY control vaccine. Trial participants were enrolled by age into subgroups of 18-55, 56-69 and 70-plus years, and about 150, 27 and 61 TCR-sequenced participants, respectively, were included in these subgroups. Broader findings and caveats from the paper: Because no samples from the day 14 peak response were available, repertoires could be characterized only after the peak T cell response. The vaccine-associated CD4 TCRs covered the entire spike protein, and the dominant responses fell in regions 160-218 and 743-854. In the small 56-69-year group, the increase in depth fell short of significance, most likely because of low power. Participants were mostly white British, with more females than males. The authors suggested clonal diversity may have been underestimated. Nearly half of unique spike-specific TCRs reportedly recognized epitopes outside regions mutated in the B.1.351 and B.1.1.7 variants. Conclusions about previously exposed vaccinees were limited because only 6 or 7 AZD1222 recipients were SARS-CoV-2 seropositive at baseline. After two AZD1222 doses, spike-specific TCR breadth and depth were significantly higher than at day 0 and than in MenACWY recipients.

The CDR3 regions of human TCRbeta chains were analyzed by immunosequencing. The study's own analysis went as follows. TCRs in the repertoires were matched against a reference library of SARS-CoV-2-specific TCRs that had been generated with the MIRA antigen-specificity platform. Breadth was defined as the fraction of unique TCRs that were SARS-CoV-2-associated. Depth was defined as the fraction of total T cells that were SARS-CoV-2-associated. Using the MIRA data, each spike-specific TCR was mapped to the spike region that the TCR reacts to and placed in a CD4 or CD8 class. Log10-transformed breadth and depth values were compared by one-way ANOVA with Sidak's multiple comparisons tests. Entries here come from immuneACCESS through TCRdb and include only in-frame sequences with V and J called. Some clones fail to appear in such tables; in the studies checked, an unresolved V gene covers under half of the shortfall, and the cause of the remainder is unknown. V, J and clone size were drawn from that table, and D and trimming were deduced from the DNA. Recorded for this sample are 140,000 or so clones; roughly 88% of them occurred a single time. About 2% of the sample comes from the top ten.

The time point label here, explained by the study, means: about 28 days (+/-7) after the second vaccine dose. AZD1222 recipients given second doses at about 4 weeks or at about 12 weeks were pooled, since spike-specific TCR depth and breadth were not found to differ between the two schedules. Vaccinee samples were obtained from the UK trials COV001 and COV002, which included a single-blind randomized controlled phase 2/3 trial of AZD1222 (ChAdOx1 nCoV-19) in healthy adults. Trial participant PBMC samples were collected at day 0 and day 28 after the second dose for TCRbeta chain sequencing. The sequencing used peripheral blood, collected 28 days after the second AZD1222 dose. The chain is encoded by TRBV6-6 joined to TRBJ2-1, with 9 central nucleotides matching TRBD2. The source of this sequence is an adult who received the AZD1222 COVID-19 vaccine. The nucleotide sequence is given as TGTGCCAGCAGTTATGGGGTGGTAGCGGGGGCTAATGAGCAGTTCTTC. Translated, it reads CASSYGVVAGANEQFF.